Below, one T cell receptor beta chain is given with its context. Its target is unknown. Every isolated RNA sample was fully reverse transcribed, so sequencing captured expressed TCRB transcripts. Repertoires were generated with immunoSEQ multiplex PCR, while TCRdb's copy carries only in-frame clones and drops some. The sample has a few hundred thousand clones; 9.6% are singletons. This entry belongs to a study of beta chain features in type 1 diabetes. This CDR3 has 12 amino acids. CDR1 and CDR2 (germline): SGHTS, YDEGEE. The V gene end was trimmed by 10 bases and the J gene end by 5 bases; junction bases not matched to a gene: 8. Whole-study findings and limits: Type 1 diabetes patients had TCRB CDR3s that were shorter (moderately but significantly so) in all four CD4+ subsets.

The TCR originated in a man aged 25 to 40 with type 1 diabetes. The V and J genes are TRBV5-8 and TRBJ2-7; 8 bases match TRBD2. Source material: central memory CD4+ T cells from blood. CDR3 sequence reads: CAGQRGPDEQYF. The CDR3 coding sequence is TGTGCCGGCCAGCGGGGGCCCGACGAGCAGTACTTC.